These 15 T cell receptor beta chains originate from one sample sequenced in a study of OX40 agonist ivuxolimab in advanced cancers. Only in-frame clones appear in the TCRdb table, and some are missing; sequencing was by immunoSEQ multiplex PCR. The data contain around 40,000 clones, 88% of them singletons. The input for sequencing was CD4+ or CD8+ T cells sorted from blood, taken in a trial of the OX40 agonist ivuxolimab. These receptor sequences come from an adult with an advanced solid tumor such as melanoma, head and neck, liver or kidney cancer.

This clone showed up just once. This chain links TRBV28 with TRBJ1-4, with D uncertain. CDR3 length: 10 residues. The germline CDR1 and CDR2 sequences are MDHEN and SYDVKM. Trimming stripped 4 bases from V and 10 bases from J, with 4 bases between. The CDR3 DNA reads as TGTGCCAGCAGTTCCGTAAAACTGTTTTTT. This codes for CASSSVKLFF.

DNA of the CDR3: TGTGCCAGCAGTGAAGCGGCGGGGGGGGGTTTTAATGAGCAGTTCTTC. Protein: CASSEAAGGGFNEQFF. The rearrangement uses TRBV6-1 and TRBJ2-1, with 9 bases that match TRBD2. The CDR3 loop spans 16 amino acids. Trimming removed 0 bases from V and 7 bases from J; junction bases left unmatched: 7. CDR1 is MNHNS, CDR2 SASEGT, per germline.

The V call is TRBV7-9, the J call TRBJ2-6; D call uncertain. Trimming left V 2 bases short and J 0 bases short, with 5 bases between. CDR3 size: 15 residues. Germline V gives CDR1 SEHNR, CDR2 FQNEAQ (reference sequence). CDR3 protein: CASSLTSSGANVLTF. DNA of the CDR3: TGTGCCAGCAGCTTAACAAGCTCTGGGGCCAACGTCCTGACTTTC.

J is TRBJ2-2 and V is TRBV5-1; no reliable D call. The CDR3 contains 10 residues. Looked up from germline, CDR1 is SGHRS and CDR2 is YFSETQ. Trimming stripped 7 bases from V and 6 bases from J, with 4 bases between. This CDR3 reads CASGAGELFF. CDR3 bases: TGCGCCAGCGGCGCCGGGGAGCTGTTTTTT.

This clone was picked up a small number of times. Other DNA sequences in the same sample also yield this CDR3. The chain has TRBV19 and TRBJ2-7; D is perhaps TRBD2 (6 bases). Germline CDR1 is LNHDA and CDR2 is SQIVND (reference sequence). The CDR3 runs 13 residues. V was clipped by 2 bases and J by 5 bases, with 10 bases between them. The CDR3 sequence: CASSILGGHEQYF. The DNA of the CDR3 is TGTGCCAGTAGTATATTGGGGGGACACGAGCAGTACTTC.

This chain uses TRBV11-2 with TRBJ2-1; unclear D gene. The germline V gene encodes CDR1 SGHAT and CDR2 FQNNGV. V shed 2 bases and J shed 8 bases, with 10 bases lying between them. This CDR3 has 13 amino acids. The CDR3 coding sequence is TGTGCCAGCAGCTTAAATTACGAGGATGAGCAGTTCTTC. Translated, it gives CASSLNYEDEQFF.

The CDR3 DNA reads TGTGCCAGCACTCTACTAGCGGGAACCTACAATGAGCAGTTCTTC. Its protein product is CASTLLAGTYNEQFF. The chain carries TRBV6-6 and TRBJ2-1; 10 bases match TRBD2. After removal of 7 bases from V and 2 bases from J, the junction contained 5 bases not matched to a gene. Germline values: CDR1 MNHNY, CDR2 SVGAGI (reference sequence). This CDR3 has 15 amino acids.

The chain combines TRBV21-1 with TRBJ2-7. TRBV21-1 is assigned pseudogene status. This CDR3 spans 17 amino acids. The CDR3 coding sequence is TGTGCCAGCAGCACCCCCCCGCCGGGCAGGGAGTCCTACGAGCAGTACTTC. It translates to CASSTPPPGRESYEQYF.

This clone was seen only once. CDR3 nucleotide sequence: TGTGCCAGCAGTTTAAGGGGCGGATCCTACGAGCAGTACTTC. Protein product: CASSLRGGSYEQYF. The V and J genes are TRBV28 and TRBJ2-7; D perhaps matches TRBD1 (5 bases). The length of the CDR3 is 14 residues. CDR1 is MDHEN, CDR2 SYDVKM, per germline. The germline V and J ends were trimmed by 2 bases and 1 base, with 9 bases remaining between them.

V usage is TRBV15 and J usage is TRBJ2-1; 9 bases fit TRBD2. V lost 6 bases, J lost 7 bases, and 13 bases stayed unmatched. The CDR3 length is 16 residues. Per germline, CDR1 LNHNV and CDR2 YYDKDF (reference sequence). CDR3 DNA: TGTGCCACCAGATGGGAAGGTGCGGGAGGGTTGAATGAGCAGTTCTTC. Amino acids: CATRWEGAGGLNEQFF.

This clone showed up just once. The chain carries TRBV7-6 and TRBJ2-2; D not resolved. Germline values: CDR1 SGHVS, CDR2 FNYEAQ. V was trimmed by 6 bases and J by 6 bases, leaving 17 bases between them. This CDR3 region has 15 residues. The CDR3 sequence is CASRPVDGRSGELFF. The CDR3 DNA reads as TGTGCCAGCAGACCCGTCGATGGTCGGTCCGGGGAGCTGTTTTTT.

CDR3 in DNA: TGTGCCAGCAGTTCCCTGGGACTAGCGGGAGGGAGTGGGGCAGATACGCAGTATTTT. Protein sequence: CASSSLGLAGGSGADTQYF. The chain links TRBV28 to TRBJ2-3; 16 bases are a match to TRBD2. The V gene end was trimmed by 4 bases and the J gene end by 4 bases; junction bases not matched to a gene: 11. Germline values: CDR1 MDHEN, CDR2 SYDVKM. This CDR3 comprises 19 residues.

The rearrangement links TRBV29-1 to TRBJ2-2; 8 nucleotides line up with TRBD1. The germline CDR1 and CDR2 sequences are SQVTM and ANQGSEA. Trimming took 7 bases from V and 7 from J; bases not matched to a gene: 5. This CDR3 spans 12 amino acids. This CDR3 reads CSGGTGNGELFF. The CDR3 nucleotides read TGCAGCGGAGGGACAGGAAACGGGGAGCTGTTTTTT.

This chain links TRBV6-5 with TRBJ2-7, with a weak D call TRBD1 (5 bases). The CDR3 extends over 15 amino acids. Germline V gene sequence: CDR1 MNHEY, CDR2 SVGAGI. The V end was cut by 7 bases, the J end by 3 bases, with 19 bases between. CDR3 nucleotide sequence: TGTGCCAGCATCGGACATACGGGCGACAACTACGAGCAGTACTTC. It codes for CASIGHTGDNYEQYF.

The rearrangement links TRBV6-1 to TRBJ2-3, with no clear D. The CDR3 length is 13 residues. The V end was cut by 7 bases, the J end by 1 base, with 9 bases between. Germline CDR1 reads MNHNS; CDR2 reads SASEGT. CDR3 amino acids: CASNFERTDTQYF. Written as DNA, the CDR3 is TGTGCCAGCAATTTCGAACGCACAGATACGCAGTATTTT.